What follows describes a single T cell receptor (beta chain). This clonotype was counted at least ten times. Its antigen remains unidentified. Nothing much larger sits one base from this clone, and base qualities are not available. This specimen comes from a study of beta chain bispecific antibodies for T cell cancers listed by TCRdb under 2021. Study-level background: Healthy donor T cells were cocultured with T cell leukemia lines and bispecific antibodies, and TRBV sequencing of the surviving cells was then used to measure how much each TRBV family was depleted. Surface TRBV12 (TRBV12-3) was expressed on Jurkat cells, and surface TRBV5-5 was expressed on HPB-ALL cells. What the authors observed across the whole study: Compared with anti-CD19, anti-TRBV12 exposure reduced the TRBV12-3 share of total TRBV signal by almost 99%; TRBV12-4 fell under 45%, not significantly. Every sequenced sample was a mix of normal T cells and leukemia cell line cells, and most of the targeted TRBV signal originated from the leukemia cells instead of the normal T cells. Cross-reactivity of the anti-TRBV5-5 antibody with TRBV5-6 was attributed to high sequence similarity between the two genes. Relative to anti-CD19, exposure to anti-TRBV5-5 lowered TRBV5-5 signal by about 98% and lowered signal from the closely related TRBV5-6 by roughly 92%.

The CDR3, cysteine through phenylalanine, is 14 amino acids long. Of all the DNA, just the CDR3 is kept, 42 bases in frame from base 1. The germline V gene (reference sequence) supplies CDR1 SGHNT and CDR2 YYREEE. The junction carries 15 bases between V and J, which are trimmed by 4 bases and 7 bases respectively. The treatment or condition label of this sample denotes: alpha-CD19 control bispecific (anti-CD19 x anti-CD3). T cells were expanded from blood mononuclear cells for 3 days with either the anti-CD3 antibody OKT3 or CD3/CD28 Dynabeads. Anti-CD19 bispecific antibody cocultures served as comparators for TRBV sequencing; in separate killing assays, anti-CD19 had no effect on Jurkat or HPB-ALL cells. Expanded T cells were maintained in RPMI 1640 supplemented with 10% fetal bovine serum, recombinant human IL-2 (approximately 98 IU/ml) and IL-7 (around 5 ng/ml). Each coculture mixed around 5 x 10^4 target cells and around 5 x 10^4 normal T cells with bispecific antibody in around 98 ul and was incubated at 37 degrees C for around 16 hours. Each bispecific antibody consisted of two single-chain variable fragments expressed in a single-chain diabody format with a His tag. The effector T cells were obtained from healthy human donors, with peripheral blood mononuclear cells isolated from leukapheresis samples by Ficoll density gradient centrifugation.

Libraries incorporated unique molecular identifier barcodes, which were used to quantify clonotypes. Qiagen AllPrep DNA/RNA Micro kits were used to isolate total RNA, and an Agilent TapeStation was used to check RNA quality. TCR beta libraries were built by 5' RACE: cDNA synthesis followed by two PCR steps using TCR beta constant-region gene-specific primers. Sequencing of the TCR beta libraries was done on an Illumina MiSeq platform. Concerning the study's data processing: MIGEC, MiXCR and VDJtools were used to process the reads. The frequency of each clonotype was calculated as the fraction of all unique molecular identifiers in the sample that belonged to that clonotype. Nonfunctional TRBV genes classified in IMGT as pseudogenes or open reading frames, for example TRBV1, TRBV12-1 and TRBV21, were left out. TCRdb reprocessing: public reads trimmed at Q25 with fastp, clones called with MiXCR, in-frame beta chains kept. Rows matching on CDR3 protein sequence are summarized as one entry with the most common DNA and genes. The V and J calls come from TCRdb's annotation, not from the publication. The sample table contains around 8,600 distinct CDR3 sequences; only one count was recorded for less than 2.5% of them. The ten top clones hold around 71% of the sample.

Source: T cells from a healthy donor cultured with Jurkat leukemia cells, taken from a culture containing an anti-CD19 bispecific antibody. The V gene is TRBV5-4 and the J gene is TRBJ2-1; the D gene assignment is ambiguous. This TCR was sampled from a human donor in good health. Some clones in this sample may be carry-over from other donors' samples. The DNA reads TGTGCCAGCAGCCCCGAGCCTCCATGGAATGAGCAGTTCTTC. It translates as CASSPEPPWNEQFF. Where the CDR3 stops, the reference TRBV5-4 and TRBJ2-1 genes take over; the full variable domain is ETGVTQSPTHLIKTRGQQVTLRCSSQSGHNTVSWYQQALGQGPQFIFQYYREEENGRGNFPPRFSGLQFPNYSSELNVNALELDDSALYLCASSPEPPWNEQFFGPGTRLTVL.